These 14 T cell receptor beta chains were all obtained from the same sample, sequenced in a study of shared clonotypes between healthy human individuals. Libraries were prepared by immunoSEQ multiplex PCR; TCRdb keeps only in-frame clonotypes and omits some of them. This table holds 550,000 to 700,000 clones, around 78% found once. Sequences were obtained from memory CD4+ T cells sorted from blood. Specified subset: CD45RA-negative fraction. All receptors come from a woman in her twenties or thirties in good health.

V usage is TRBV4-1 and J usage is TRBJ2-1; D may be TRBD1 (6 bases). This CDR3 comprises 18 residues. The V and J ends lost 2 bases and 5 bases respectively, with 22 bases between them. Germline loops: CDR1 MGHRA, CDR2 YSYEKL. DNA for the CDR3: TGCGCCAGCAGCCAAAACCTATTCCGGGACACCTGGAACAATGAGCAGTTCTTC. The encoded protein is CASSQNLFRDTWNNEQFF.

The CDR3 here is CASSYSIGVPTEQYF. CDR3 in DNA: TGTGCCAGCAGTTACTCGATAGGTGTACCTACAGAGCAGTACTTC. The rearrangement joins TRBV6-5 to TRBJ2-7; D unclear. Germline lookup yields CDR1 MNHEY and CDR2 SVGAGI. The CDR3 has 15 amino acids. Trimming cost V 0 bases and J 7 bases, with 16 bases left between them.

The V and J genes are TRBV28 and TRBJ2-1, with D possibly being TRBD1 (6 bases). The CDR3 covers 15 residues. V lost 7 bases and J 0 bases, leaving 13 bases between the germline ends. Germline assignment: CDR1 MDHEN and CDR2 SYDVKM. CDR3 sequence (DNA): TGTGCCAGCAAACAAGAGGACAGCTCCTACAATGAGCAGTTCTTC. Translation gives CASKQEDSSYNEQFF.

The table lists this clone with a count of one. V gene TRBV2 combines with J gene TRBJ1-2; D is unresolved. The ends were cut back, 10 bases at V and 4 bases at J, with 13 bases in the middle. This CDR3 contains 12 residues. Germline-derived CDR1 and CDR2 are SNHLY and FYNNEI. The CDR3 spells CATGREIYGYTF. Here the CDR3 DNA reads TGTGCCACCGGACGGGAAATCTATGGCTACACCTTC.

The CDR3 nucleotides are TGTGCCTGGACGGCAGGGAATAACAATCAGCCCCAGCATTTT. The encoded protein is CAWTAGNNNQPQHF. The V gene is TRBV30, the J gene TRBJ1-5, with D perhaps matching TRBD1 (5 bases). The CDR3 is 14 residues long. Trimming removed 4 bases from V and 3 bases from J, with 13 bases in between. The germline V gene has CDR1 GTSNPN and CDR2 SVGIG (reference sequence).

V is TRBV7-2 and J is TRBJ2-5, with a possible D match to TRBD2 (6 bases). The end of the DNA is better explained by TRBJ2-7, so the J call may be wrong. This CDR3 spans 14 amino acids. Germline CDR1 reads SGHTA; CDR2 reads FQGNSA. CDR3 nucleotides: TGTGCCAGCAGCTCCCGGGACTCCTCCTACGAGCAGTACTTC. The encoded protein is CASSSRDSSYEQYF.

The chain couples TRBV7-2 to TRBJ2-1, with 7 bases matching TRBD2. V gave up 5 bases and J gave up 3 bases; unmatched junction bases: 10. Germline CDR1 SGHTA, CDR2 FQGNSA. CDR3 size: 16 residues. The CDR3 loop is CASSREADASYNEQFF. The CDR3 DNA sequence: TGTGCCAGCAGCCGGGAGGCGGACGCTAGCTACAATGAGCAGTTCTTC.

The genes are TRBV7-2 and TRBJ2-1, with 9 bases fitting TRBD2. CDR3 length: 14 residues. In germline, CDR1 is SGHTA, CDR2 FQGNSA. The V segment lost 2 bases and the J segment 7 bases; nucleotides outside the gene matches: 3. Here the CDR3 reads CASSLLAGKNEQFF. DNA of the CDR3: TGTGCCAGCAGCTTACTAGCGGGAAAGAATGAGCAGTTCTTC.

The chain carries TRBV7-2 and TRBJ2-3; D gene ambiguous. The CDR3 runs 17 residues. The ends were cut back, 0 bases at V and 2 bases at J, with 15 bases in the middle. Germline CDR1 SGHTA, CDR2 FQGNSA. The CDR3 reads CASSLAPGVDHTDTQYF. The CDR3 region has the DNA TGTGCCAGCAGCTTAGCCCCTGGGGTGGACCACACAGATACGCAGTATTTT.

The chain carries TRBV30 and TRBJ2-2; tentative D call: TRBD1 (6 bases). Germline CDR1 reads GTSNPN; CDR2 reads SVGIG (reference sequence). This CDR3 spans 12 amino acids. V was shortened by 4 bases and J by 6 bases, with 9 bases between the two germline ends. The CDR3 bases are TGTGCCTGGAACAGGGTATCCGGGGAGCTGTTTTTT. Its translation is CAWNRVSGELFF.

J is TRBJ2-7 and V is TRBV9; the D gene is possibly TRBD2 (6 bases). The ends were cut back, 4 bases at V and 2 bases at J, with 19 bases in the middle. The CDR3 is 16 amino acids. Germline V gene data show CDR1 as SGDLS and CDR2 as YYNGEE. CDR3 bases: TGTGCCAGCAGCAAATACCCCGGGACGGGAGCCTACGAGCAGTACTTC. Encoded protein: CASSKYPGTGAYEQYF.

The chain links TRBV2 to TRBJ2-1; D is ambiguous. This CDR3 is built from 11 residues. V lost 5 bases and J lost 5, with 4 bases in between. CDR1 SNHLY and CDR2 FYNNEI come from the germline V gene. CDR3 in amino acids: CASSNHNEQFF. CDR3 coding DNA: TGTGCCAGCAGTAATCACAATGAGCAGTTCTTC.

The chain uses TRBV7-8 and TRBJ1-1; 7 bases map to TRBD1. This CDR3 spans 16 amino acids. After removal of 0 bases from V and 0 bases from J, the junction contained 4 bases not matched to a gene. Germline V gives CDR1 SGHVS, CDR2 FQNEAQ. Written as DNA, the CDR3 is TGTGCCAGCAGCTTAGCGTCAGGGGGTGTGAACACTGAAGCTTTCTTT. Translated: CASSLASGGVNTEAFF.

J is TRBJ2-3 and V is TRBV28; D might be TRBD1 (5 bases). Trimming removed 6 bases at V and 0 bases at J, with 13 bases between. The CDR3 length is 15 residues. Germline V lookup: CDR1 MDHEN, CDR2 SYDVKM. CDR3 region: CASRQTGASTDTQYF. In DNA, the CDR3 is TGTGCCAGCAGGCAAACAGGAGCTAGCACAGATACGCAGTATTTT.